This is a list of T cell receptor beta chains from one sample in a study of cytomegalovirus exposure and HLA in healthy donors. Measured with immunoSEQ multiplex PCR; TCRdb has only the in-frame clones, and not every one. The sample contains tens of thousands of clones, about two thirds of which appear only once. Sequencing used PBMCs. These receptors came from a woman in her forties or fifties in good health and CMV-seropositive. The conserved cysteine and the conserved F or W are not part of the CDR3 here. The order of the fields is J gene, V gene, D gene, CDR3 protein. D genes are given only for firm matches.

TRBJ2-1,TRBV19,.,ASAWDLTYNEQF
TRBJ2-7,TRBV20-1,.,SASRGYEQY
TRBJ2-1,TRBV6-6,.,ASSPTPTRGDEQF
TRBJ1-2,TRBV10-1,.,ASRRGTRKGYT
TRBJ2-3,TRBV2,TRBD2,ASSLTLASADTQY
TRBJ1-4,TRBV29-1,.,SAGTTLADEKLF
TRBJ2-7,TRBV2,.,ASSDFPGTRKY
TRBJ1-5,TRBV27,.,ASTPGVGNQPQH
TRBJ2-7,TRBV7-9,.,ASSPGSYEQY
TRBJ1-1,TRBV5-1,TRBD1,ASSWGTAINTEAF
TRBJ1-2,TRBV6-6,.,ASSLNYGYT
TRBJ1-1,TRBV18,.,ASSLGAGWTEAF
TRBJ1-1,TRBV7-3,.,ASREGPQNTEAF
TRBJ2-1,TRBV9,TRBD2,ASSPRTSGGAREQF
TRBJ2-1,TRBV4-1,TRBD2,ASSHRGGSSYNEQF
TRBJ1-4,TRBV14,.,ASSQTRVGKLF
TRBJ2-3,TRBV7-8,TRBD1,ASSPGTAFTDTQY
TRBJ1-2,TRBV27,.,ASSPTWSSGYT
TRBJ1-3,TRBV30,.,AWGTGLSGNTIY
TRBJ1-1,TRBV9,.,ASSSHQGEAF
TRBJ1-2,TRBV27,.,ASYSEVGSYGYT
TRBJ1-1,TRBV6-5,.,ASSYSGGATEAF
TRBJ2-4,TRBV7-9,TRBD1,SSSLARGQGATKNIQY
TRBJ1-6,TRBV5-1,TRBD1,ASSLTTGDGNSPLH
TRBJ2-1,TRBV5-1,TRBD2,ASRAAGGYNEQF
TRBJ1-2,TRBV9,TRBD1,ASSPRGGDSTNYGYT
TRBJ1-5,TRBV2,TRBD1,ASSEDRVKQPQH
TRBJ1-4,TRBV6-1,TRBD1,ASSAQGDREKLF
TRBJ2-3,TRBV4-1,.,ASSQDARVGADTQY
TRBJ1-3,TRBV6-1,.,ASSDDGSPSRENTIY
TRBJ1-2,TRBV4-2,.,ASSQGSNGGEGYGYT
TRBJ1-4,TRBV6-6,.,ASSYSTDEKLF
TRBJ1-5,TRBV28,.,ASSYEGQKPQH
TRBJ2-5,TRBV15,.,ATQSLSRQTQY
TRBJ2-4,TRBV5-5,TRBD1,ASSFPGQGNIQY
TRBJ1-4,TRBV27,.,ASSKLGGADNEKLF
TRBJ2-3,TRBV5-1,.,ASGNRGLPSTDTQY
TRBJ1-1,TRBV5-1,.,ASSLGAGALNTEAF
TRBJ2-2,TRBV10-3,.,AISASPIGELF
TRBJ1-1,TRBV9,TRBD1,ASNDRTGVNTEAF
TRBJ2-2,TRBV5-4,.,ASRRDMTGELF
TRBJ1-1,TRBV6-4,TRBD1,ASSARTGANTEAF
TRBJ1-5,TRBV10-2,.,ASSVQGSDPQH
.,TRBV6-1,TRBD1,ASTGTGMYEQY
TRBJ2-7,TRBV2,.,ASRPGQNSYEQY
TRBJ2-1,TRBV27,.,ASSFGGNEQF
TRBJ2-3,TRBV5-1,.,ASSLTVGQPTDTQY
TRBJ1-3,TRBV7-8,.,ASSFTRTVSSGNTIY
TRBJ1-3,TRBV29-1,.,SGRGIGNTIY
TRBJ2-3,TRBV7-7,.,ASSPGTRSDTQY
TRBJ1-1,TRBV5-1,TRBD1,ASRPWDRVMNTEAF
TRBJ1-2,TRBV9,TRBD1,ASSRQGSGRGYT